This T cell receptor (beta chain) is from a study of CD8 T cells in Susac syndrome. Random hexamers were used to reverse transcribe an amount of roughly 0.5 to 1 ug RNA. TCRdb itself ran the immunoSEQ multiplex PCR reads through MiXCR, one entry per CDR3 protein. Of about 47,000 distinct CDR3 sequences listed, around 92% are singletons. Sequencing of TCR beta, carried out with a high-throughput approach, was applied to CD8+ and CD4+ T cells from the blood. Controls were drawn from healthy donors and were matched for age and sex. The length of the CDR3 is 15 residues. Germline lookup yields CDR1 SGHTA and CDR2 FQGNSA. The V end was cut by 4 bases, the J end by 0 bases, with 7 bases between.

The sample consisted of CD8+ T cells from PBMCs. The receptor was derived from a human donor in good health. This chain joins TRBV7-2 and TRBJ2-6; D remains unclear. The CDR3: CASSYAVSGANVLTF. The CDR3 DNA sequence: TGTGCCAGCAGCTACGCAGTCTCTGGGGCCAACGTCCTGACTTTC. Together with reference TRBV7-2 and TRBJ2-6, the CDR3 gives the full variable domain: GAGVSQSPSNKVTEKGKDVELRCDPISGHTALYWYRQSLGQGLEFLIYFQGNSAPDKSGLPSDRFSAERTGGSVSTLTIQRTQQEDSAVYLCASSYAVSGANVLTFGAGSRLTVL.